This is a list of T cell receptor beta chains from one sample in a study of tumor and adjacent non-tumor tissue in lung cancer. TCRdb re-called the multiplex PCR reads through MiXCR, storing one row per CDR3 protein. This repertoire shows 40,000 to 55,000 distinct CDR3 sequences, about 70% found once; its top ten account for around 25%. The material sequenced was distant non-tumor lung tissue. The receptor set was obtained from a woman aged 55-70 years with non-small cell lung cancer. The CDR3 runs from the conserved cysteine through the conserved F or W. The D gene is left open where the match is weak. Rows may omit the clone size; those that give it use once, few, many or a size class.

v_gene	abundance	j_gene	d_gene	CDR3nt	CDR3aa
TRBV28	.	TRBJ1-5	.	TGTGCCAGCAATTGGGCAAGGGGGAGCAATCAACCCCAGCATTTT	CASNWARGSNQPQHF
TRBV11-1	.	TRBJ2-7	.	TGTGCCAGCAGCGCAGACAGACACGAGCAGTACTTC	CASSADRHEQYF
TRBV11-2	.	TRBJ1-1	.	TGTGCCAGTAGCTTAGATCAGTCCCTGAACACTGAAGGTTTCTTT	CASSLDQSLNTEGFF
TRBV6-6	.	TRBJ1-6	.	TGTGCCAGCAGTTTTGACGAAGAGAGCTCATATAATTCACCCCACCACTTT	CASSFDEESSYNSPHHF
TRBV6-1	.	TRBJ1-5	.	TGTGCCAGCAGTCGCCGGGCAGGGAGTAGCAATCAGCCCCAGCATTTT	CASSRRAGSSNQPQHF
TRBV4-3	once	TRBJ2-3	.	TGCACCAGCAGCCAAGAAGGCGTCAACATTGATACGCAGTATTTT	CTSSQEGVNIDTQYF
TRBV20-1	.	TRBJ1-5	TRBD1	TGCAGCGGACAGGAGGGAAATCAGCCCCAGCATTTT	CSGQEGNQPQHF
TRBV4-3	.	TRBJ2-6	.	TGCGCCAGCAGCCAAGGTACTAGGGCCAACGTCCCGACTTTC	CASSQGTRANVPTF
TRBV6-2/TRBV6-3	.	TRBJ2-1	.	TGTGTTAGCAGTTACTCGGACGCCAATGAGCAGTTTTTC	CVSSYSDANEQFF
TRBV4-2	.	TRBJ1-2	.	TGTCCCAGCAGCCAATCAGTAGCCGGTGAAGGCTACATCTTC	CPSSQSVAGEGYIF
TRBV29-1	.	TRBJ2-5	TRBD1	TGTAGCATGGGACAGGTTTGGCAAGAGACCCAGTACTTC	CSMGQVWQETQYF
TRBV6-5	once	TRBJ1-5	TRBD1	TGTGCCAGCATACGCCAGTGGGACAGCCTCAATCAGCCCCAGCATTTT	CASIRQWDSLNQPQHF
TRBV5-4	.	TRBJ1-6	.	TGTGCCGGCAGCTTGGCGAAACAGGGTTTGGGTTCACCCCTCCACTTT	CAGSLAKQGLGSPLHF
TRBV6-2/TRBV6-3	few	TRBJ2-2	.	TGTGCCAACAGCCCCTGGGTAGCAGGGGCACACACCGGGGAGCTGTTTTTT	CANSPWVAGAHTGELFF
TRBV6-5	.	TRBJ2-1	.	TGTACCAGCAGTTTTTCCTCCCTAGACTACAATGAGCAGTTATTC	CTSSFSSLDYNEQLF
TRBV28	.	TRBJ2-3	TRBD2	TGTACCAGCAGCGACGGGGGGGATACTCGGTATTTT	CTSSDGGDTRYF
TRBV6-2/TRBV6-3	.	TRBJ2-3	TRBD2	TGTGCCAGCCGACTAGCGGGGTCTTTCAGCACAGATACGCGGTATTTT	CASRLAGSFSTDTRYF
TRBV12-3/TRBV12-4	.	TRBJ1-5	.	TGTGCTAGCAATCAGGGCTTGGACAATCAGCCTCAGCATTTT	CASNQGLDNQPQHF
TRBV30	.	TRBJ2-7	.	TGTGCCTCCCACGGGACGTTCAGTTTCGGCGAGCAGTACTTC	CASHGTFSFGEQYF
TRBV4-3	.	TRBJ2-2	.	TGCGCCATCAGGATGGGGGCAGGCCCCACCGGGGAGCTGTTTTTT	CAIRMGAGPTGELFF